This T cell receptor beta chain was recovered during a study of T cell changes during pregnancy in multiple sclerosis. Profiling relied on immunoSEQ multiplex PCR, and the TCRdb table lists in-frame clones only, not all of them. The table has about 22,000 clones, around 90% seen once; the top ten hold roughly 0.61%. Germline CDR1 reads GTSNPN; CDR2 reads SVGIG (reference sequence). The CDR3 consists of 17 residues. With 2 bases removed from V and 6 bases from J, the gap between germline ends came to 20 bases. The chain employs TRBV30 and TRBJ1-6; weak D call: TRBD1 (5 bases). The sequenced sample was CD4+ T cells from peripheral blood mononuclear cells, obtained in the third trimester of pregnancy. The origin of this receptor is a female donor in good health, enrolled as a control in a pregnancy study. In nucleotides, the CDR3 is TGTGCCTGGAGTACCTCCTCGGGGGTGGGGGTTAATTCACCCCTCCACTTT. It specifies CAWSTSSGVGVNSPLHF.